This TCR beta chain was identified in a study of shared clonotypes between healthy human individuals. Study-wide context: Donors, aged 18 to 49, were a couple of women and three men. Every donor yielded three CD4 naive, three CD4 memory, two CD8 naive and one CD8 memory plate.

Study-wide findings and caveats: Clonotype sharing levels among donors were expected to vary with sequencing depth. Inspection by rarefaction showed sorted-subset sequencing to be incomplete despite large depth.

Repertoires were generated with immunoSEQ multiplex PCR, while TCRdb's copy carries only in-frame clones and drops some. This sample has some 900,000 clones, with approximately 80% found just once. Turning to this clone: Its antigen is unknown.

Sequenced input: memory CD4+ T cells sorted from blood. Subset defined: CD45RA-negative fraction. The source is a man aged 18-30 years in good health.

This chain's CDR3 is CASSTKATDPSYEQYF. DNA of the CDR3: TGTGCCAGCAGCACTAAAGCCACAGACCCATCCTACGAGCAGTACTTC. The rearrangement joins TRBV21-1 to TRBJ2-7; the DNA was not used to check the table's D call, TRBD1. TRBV21-1 is a pseudogene locus. This CDR3 region has 16 residues.